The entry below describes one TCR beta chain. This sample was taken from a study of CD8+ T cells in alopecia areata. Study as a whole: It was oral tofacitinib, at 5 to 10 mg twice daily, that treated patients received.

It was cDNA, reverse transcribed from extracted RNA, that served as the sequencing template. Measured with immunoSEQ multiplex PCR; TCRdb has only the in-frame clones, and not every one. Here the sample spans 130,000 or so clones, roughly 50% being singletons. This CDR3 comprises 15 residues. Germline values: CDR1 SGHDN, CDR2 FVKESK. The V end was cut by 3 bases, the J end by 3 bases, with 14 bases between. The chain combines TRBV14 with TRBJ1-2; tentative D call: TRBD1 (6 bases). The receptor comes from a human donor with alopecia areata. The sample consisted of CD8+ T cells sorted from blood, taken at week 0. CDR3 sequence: CASSHGAGEYYGYTF. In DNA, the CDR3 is TGTGCCAGCAGCCACGGGGCAGGGGAGTACTATGGCTACACCTTC.